This T cell receptor (beta chain) was retrieved from a study of beta chain features in type 1 diabetes. The CDR3 length is 15 residues. Trimming removed 5 bases at V and 3 bases at J, with 13 bases between. Germline loops: CDR1 SGHAT, CDR2 FQNNGV. Expressed TCRB transcripts got sequenced, as all isolated RNA was reverse transcribed. Libraries were prepared by immunoSEQ multiplex PCR; TCRdb keeps only in-frame clonotypes and omits some of them. The table lists about 60,000 clones, 59% of them singletons, with about 2.2% in the top ten. The source is a woman between 18 and 29 years old in good health. Input material: Tregs from blood. This chain links TRBV11-2 with TRBJ2-2, with D maybe TRBD2 (7 bases). CDR3 in DNA: TGTGCCAGCAGCAGGGGGGGCGTCTACACCGGGGAGCTGTTTTTT. Its translation is CASSRGGVYTGELFF.